Presented here are 4 T cell receptor beta chains from one specimen sequenced in a study of T cells after yellow fever vaccination. TCRdb called the 5' RACE reads again in MiXCR, with one record for every CDR3 protein. The profile covers approximately 330,000 distinct CDR3 sequences, with over 4% appearing a single time and about 26% taken by the ten largest. The material was PBMCs, obtained 5 days after the yellow fever booster vaccination. The receptors were sampled from a man aged 18 to 29 who received the YFV17D yellow fever vaccine.

This clonotype was observed a few times. The chain employs TRBV5-1 and TRBJ1-2; 10 bases agree with TRBD1. CDR1 and CDR2 (germline): SGHRS, YFSETQ. V was clipped by 3 bases and J by 8 bases; unmatched bases: 1. The CDR3 loop spans 12 amino acids. CDR3 sequence reads: CASSSDRGGYTF. The CDR3 coding sequence is TGCGCCAGCAGCTCGGACAGGGGGGGCTACACCTTC.

This clonotype was found a few times. The chain links TRBV10-3 to TRBJ2-3; the D is unclear. From germline, CDR1 is ENHRY and CDR2 SYGVKD. Trimming took off 7 bases at V and 0 bases at J, with 8 bases between the two ends. The CDR3 totals 13 residues. In DNA, the CDR3 is TGTGCCATCAACCGAGTCAGCACAGATACGCAGTATTTT. Translating it yields CAINRVSTDTQYF.

A few counts support this clonotype. In nucleotides, the CDR3 is TGTGCCAGCAGTTATGGGGAACGAGAAGCTTTCTTT. Protein product: CASSYGEREAFF. The rearrangement links TRBV6-5 to TRBJ1-1; no clear D gene. This CDR3 comprises 12 residues. CDR1 and CDR2 from the germline V gene are MNHEY and SVGAGI. V was pared by 3 bases and J by 8 bases, with 10 bases between.

V and J are TRBV7-9 and TRBJ1-3, with TRBD1 as a possible D gene (5 bases). CDR3 size: 15 residues. Trimming stripped 5 bases from V and 4 bases from J, with 15 bases between. Germline CDR1 SEHNR, CDR2 FQNEAQ (reference sequence). The chain's CDR3 is CASSAGTLWGNTIYF. The CDR3 nucleotides read TGTGCCAGCAGCGCCGGGACCCTTTGGGGAAACACCATATATTTT. The whole variable domain, remainder taken from reference TRBV7-9 and TRBJ1-3, is DTGVSQNPRHKITKRGQNVTFRCDPISEHNRLYWYRQTLGQGPEFLTYFQNEAQLEKSRLLSDRFSAERPKGSFSTLEIQRTEQGDSAMYLCASSAGTLWGNTIYFGEGSWLTVV.